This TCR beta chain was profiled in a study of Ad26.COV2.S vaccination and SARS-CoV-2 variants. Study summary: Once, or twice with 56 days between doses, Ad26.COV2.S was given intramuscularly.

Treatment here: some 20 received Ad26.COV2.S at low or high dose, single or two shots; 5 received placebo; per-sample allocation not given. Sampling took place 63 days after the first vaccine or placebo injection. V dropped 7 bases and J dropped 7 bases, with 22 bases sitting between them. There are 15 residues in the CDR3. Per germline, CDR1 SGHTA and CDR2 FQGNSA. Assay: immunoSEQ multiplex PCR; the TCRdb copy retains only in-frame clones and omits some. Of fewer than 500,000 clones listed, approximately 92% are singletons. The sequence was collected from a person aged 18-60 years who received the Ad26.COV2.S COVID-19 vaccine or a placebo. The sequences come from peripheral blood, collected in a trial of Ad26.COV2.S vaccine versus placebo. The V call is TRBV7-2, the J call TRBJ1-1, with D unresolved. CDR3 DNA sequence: TGTGCCAGCAACTCACCCGACAAACCAGGCAGTGAAGCTTTCTTT. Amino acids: CASNSPDKPGSEAFF.